The 23 T cell receptor beta chains below were found in one sample sequenced in a study of cytomegalovirus exposure and HLA in healthy donors. PCR primers comprised 60 Vbeta and 13 Jbeta primers. Libraries were prepared by immunoSEQ multiplex PCR; TCRdb keeps only in-frame clonotypes and omits some of them. Here the sample spans around 190,000 clones, roughly four fifths being singletons. The sample consisted of PBMCs. The source of these receptors is a woman younger than 45 in good health and CMV-seropositive.

This chain uses TRBV5-1 with TRBJ1-1; TRBD1 is a possible D gene (6 bases). Germline V CDR1 and CDR2: SGHRS, YFSETQ. CDR3 length equals 15 residues. V dropped 4 bases and J dropped 5 bases, with 18 bases sitting between them. CDR3 coding DNA: TGCGCCAGCAGCCCCCTGCAGGGGTTTGGGACTGAAGCTTTCTTT. Translating it yields CASSPLQGFGTEAFF. Combining the CDR3 with reference TRBV5-1 and TRBJ1-1 gives the whole variable domain KAGVTQTPRYLIKTRGQQVTLSCSPISGHRSVSWYQQTPGQGLQFLFEYFSETQRNKGNFPGRFSGRQFSNSRSEMNVSTLELGDSALYLCASSPLQGFGTEAFFGQGTRLTVV.

This chain links TRBV11-3 with TRBJ2-2; 8 bases line up with TRBD1. This CDR3 is built from 16 residues. The V gene's germline CDR1 is SGHNT and CDR2 YENEEA. Losses at the gene ends were 5 bases for V and 2 bases for J; bases not matched to a gene: 7. CDR3 coding DNA: TGTGCCAGCAGCGGGTGGACAGGGAAAAACACCGGGGAGCTGTTTTTT. Translated: CASSGWTGKNTGELFF.

The CDR3 loop is CASTDSLLSGEQFF. DNA of the CDR3: TGTGCCAGCACAGATAGCCTCCTTAGCGGTGAGCAGTTCTTC. This chain links TRBV2 with TRBJ2-1, with a possible D match to TRBD2 (6 bases). V lost 7 bases and J 9 bases, leaving 19 bases between the germline ends. The CDR3 runs 14 residues. From germline, CDR1 is SNHLY and CDR2 FYNNEI.

The chain recombines TRBV5-1 with TRBJ2-3, with TRBD2 matching over 8 bases. CDR3 size: 15 residues. The J segment lost 6 bases and the V segment lost 4 bases, leaving 10 bases of the junction unmatched. Germline CDR1 reads SGHRS; CDR2 reads YFSETQ. CDR3 sequence (DNA): TGCGCCAGCAGCCCCGGACTAGCCTCTGGGGATACGCAGTATTTT. Protein: CASSPGLASGDTQYF. The variable domain in full, with the rest retrieved from reference TRBV5-1 and TRBJ2-3, is KAGVTQTPRYLIKTRGQQVTLSCSPISGHRSVSWYQQTPGQGLQFLFEYFSETQRNKGNFPGRFSGRQFSNSRSEMNVSTLELGDSALYLCASSPGLASGDTQYFGPGTRLTVL.

The rearrangement joins TRBV28 to TRBJ2-5, with 7 nucleotides matching TRBD2. TRBJ2-7 matches the DNA end more closely, so the J call is doubtful. This CDR3 is built from 16 residues. The germline V gene encodes CDR1 MDHEN and CDR2 SYDVKM. The CDR3 loop reads CASSRWRGSGSYEQYF. The CDR3 DNA reads TGTGCCAGCAGCCGTTGGCGCGGGAGCGGTTCCTACGAGCAGTACTTC.

Note on this clone: One end of the junction varies from germline; a read error may be responsible. The rearrangement links TRBV7-9 to TRBJ2-1, with 15 bases lining up with TRBD2. This CDR3 comprises 16 residues. From germline, CDR1 is SEHNR and CDR2 FQNEAQ (reference sequence). DNA for the CDR3: TGTTCCAGCAGCTTTTGGACTAGCGGGAGGGTCAATGAGCAGTTCTTC. It is translated as CSSSFWTSGRVNEQFF. Drawing the rest from reference TRBV7-9 and TRBJ2-1, the complete variable domain is DTGVSQNPRHKITKRGQNVTFRCDPISEHNRLYWYRQTLGQGPEFLTYFQNEAQLEKSRLLSDRFSAERPKGSFSTLEIQRTEQGDSAMYLCSSSFWTSGRVNEQFFGPGTRLTVL.

The chain couples TRBV27 to TRBJ2-7; 8 bases are shared with TRBD2. Germline V gives CDR1 MNHEY, CDR2 SMNVEV (reference sequence). V shed 5 bases, J shed 0 bases, and the junction held 6 bases outside the gene matches. The CDR3 runs 15 residues. The CDR3 DNA sequence: TGTGCCAGCAGTCGCAGCGGGACTAGCTCCTACGAGCAGTACTTC. Amino acid sequence: CASSRSGTSSYEQYF.

J is TRBJ2-1 and V is TRBV2, with 12 bases aligning to TRBD2. Germline V gene lookup returns CDR1 SNHLY and CDR2 FYNNEI. This CDR3 region has 14 residues. V lost 7 bases and J lost 10; bases outside the gene matches: 8. CDR3 sequence reads: CASMSTSGGLEQFF. CDR3 nucleotide sequence: TGTGCCAGCATGAGTACTAGCGGGGGGTTGGAGCAGTTCTTC.

V is TRBV15 and J is TRBJ2-7; D is perhaps TRBD1 (5 bases). CDR1 LNHNV and CDR2 YYDKDF come from the germline V gene (reference sequence). The CDR3 totals 12 residues. V was pared by 0 bases and J by 9 bases, with 9 bases between. CDR3 sequence: CATSRDEQGQYF. The CDR3 DNA follows: TGTGCCACCAGCAGAGATGAGCAGGGGCAGTACTTC.

The CDR3 DNA reads TGTGCCAGCAGGGGTTCAGGACAGGGGTACACCGGGGAGCTGTTTTTT. It translates to CASRGSGQGYTGELFF. The gene calls are TRBV27 and TRBJ2-2; TRBD1 aligns across 9 bases. The CDR3 extends over 16 amino acids. With V trimmed by 6 bases and J by 3 bases, 8 bases remained unmatched. Germline V lookup: CDR1 MNHEY, CDR2 SMNVEV (reference sequence).

CDR3 coding DNA: TGTGCCAGCAGCTCAGGACAGGTCACTGAAGCTTTCTTT. The encoded protein is CASSSGQVTEAFF. This chain links TRBV13 with TRBJ1-1; the match to TRBD1 covers 7 bases. The junction had 3 bases not matched to a gene; V was cut back by 4 bases and J by 4 bases. Per germline, CDR1 PRHDT and CDR2 FYEKMQ (reference sequence). The CDR3 sequence is 13 residues long.

This chain joins TRBV5-1 and TRBJ2-3, with D possibly matching TRBD2 (5 bases). V lost 3 bases to trimming and J lost 4 bases, with 15 bases between them. The CDR3 loop spans 15 amino acids. Germline CDR1 and CDR2: SGHRS and YFSETQ. The CDR3 region is CASSSVGMVADTQYF. The CDR3, as DNA: TGCGCCAGCAGCTCCGTCGGGATGGTGGCAGATACGCAGTATTTT.

V is TRBV5-4 and J is TRBJ1-2; 7 nucleotides agree with TRBD1. V lost 5 bases, J lost 3 bases, and 10 bases stayed unmatched. The CDR3 is 15 amino acids. Per germline, CDR1 SGHNT and CDR2 YYREEE (reference sequence). CDR3 nucleotides: TGTGCCAGCAGTCCTCCCACAGGGGATCACTATGGCTACACCTTC. It is translated as CASSPPTGDHYGYTF.

The chain couples TRBV5-1 to TRBJ2-3; D call uncertain. This CDR3 is 19 amino acids long. V was trimmed by 0 bases and J by 8 bases, leaving 28 bases between them. Germline loops: CDR1 SGHRS, CDR2 YFSETQ. In DNA form, the CDR3 reads TGCGCCAGCAGCTTGGCCACCCCTATGGGCAGGTCGTCTAAAGCTACGCAGTATTTT. Amino acids: CASSLATPMGRSSKATQYF.

The V call is TRBV7-9, the J call TRBJ1-2; no firm D call. The germline CDR1 and CDR2 sequences are SEHNR and FQNEAQ (reference sequence). The V end lost 4 bases, the J end lost 5 bases, and 8 bases lay between the germline ends. There are 12 residues in the CDR3. Here the CDR3 reads CASSSIRYGYTF. CDR3 coding DNA: TGTGCCAGCAGCTCTATCCGGTATGGCTACACCTTC.

This clone showed up just a few times. V is TRBV5-1 and J is TRBJ2-1, with D possibly TRBD2 on 6 matching bases. The CDR3 is 17 amino acids. The germline CDR1 and CDR2 sequences are SGHRS and YFSETQ. Trimming removed 4 bases at V and 1 base at J, with 18 bases between. The DNA of the CDR3 is TGCGCCAGCAGCCCAGCCTCGCCGGGACTTTCCTACAATGAGCAGTTCTTC. This encodes CASSPASPGLSYNEQFF.

The chain has TRBV6-1 and TRBJ1-5; no definite D call. The CDR3 is 19 amino acids. The germline V and J ends were trimmed by 4 bases and 0 bases, with 22 bases remaining between them. CDR1 and CDR2 from the germline V gene are MNHNS and SASEGT. CDR3 residues: CASSVGSSGGSYSNQPQHF. DNA for the CDR3: TGTGCCAGCAGTGTTGGGTCGTCAGGCGGGAGCTATAGCAATCAGCCCCAGCATTTT.

V usage is TRBV7-9 and J usage is TRBJ1-5; 7 nucleotides match TRBD1. CDR1 SEHNR and CDR2 FQNEAQ come from the germline V gene (reference sequence). The trim removed 6 bases at V and 4 bases at J, leaving 6 bases unmatched. CDR3 length equals 14 residues. CDR3 region: CASSPGTANQPQHF. The CDR3 bases are TGTGCCAGCAGTCCGGGGACAGCGAATCAGCCCCAGCATTTT.

This clone appeared a few times. V usage is TRBV9 and J usage is TRBJ2-7, with TRBD2 as a possible D gene (6 bases). The CDR3 contains 15 residues. With 3 bases removed from V and 2 bases from J, the gap between germline ends came to 15 bases. Germline lookup yields CDR1 SGDLS and CDR2 YYNGEE. The CDR3 loop is CASSETGDATYEQYF. The CDR3 DNA sequence: TGTGCCAGCAGCGAAACGGGGGATGCAACCTACGAGCAGTACTTC.

The genes are TRBV11-2 and TRBJ2-7, with 8 bases identical to TRBD2. CDR1 and CDR2 from the germline V gene are SGHAT and FQNNGV. The trim removed 5 bases at V and 5 bases at J, leaving 14 bases unmatched. The CDR3 loop spans 16 amino acids. CDR3 sequence reads: CASSPLRGGSRHEQYF. The CDR3 DNA sequence: TGTGCCAGCAGCCCCCTTCGGGGGGGCAGTCGCCACGAGCAGTACTTC.

V and J are TRBV5-1 and TRBJ1-6; D unclear. Germline values: CDR1 SGHRS, CDR2 YFSETQ. The CDR3 spans 14 residues. V dropped 7 bases and J dropped 6 bases, with 14 bases sitting between them. The CDR3: CASLASRGNSPLHF. The CDR3 DNA is TGCGCCAGCCTAGCGTCGCGGGGTAATTCACCCCTCCACTTT.

The rearrangement uses TRBV4-2 and TRBJ2-5; tentatively, D is TRBD2 (5 bases). V lost 0 bases to trimming and J lost 5 bases, with 7 bases between them. Germline V gene sequence: CDR1 LGHNA, CDR2 YNFKEQ. The CDR3 loop spans 13 amino acids. The CDR3 here is CASSQDPGETQYF. The CDR3 region has the DNA TGTGCCAGCAGCCAAGACCCGGGGGAGACCCAGTACTTC.

The chain couples TRBV5-1 to TRBJ1-3; 8 bases are a match to TRBD1. The V segment lost 2 bases and the J segment 4 bases; nucleotides outside the gene matches: 5. From germline, CDR1 is SGHRS and CDR2 YFSETQ. The CDR3 runs to 15 residues. The CDR3 loop reads CASSLGQGGGNTIYF. CDR3 coding DNA: TGCGCCAGCAGCTTAGGACAGGGTGGAGGAAACACCATATATTTT. The full variable domain, rest sourced from reference TRBV5-1 and TRBJ1-3, is KAGVTQTPRYLIKTRGQQVTLSCSPISGHRSVSWYQQTPGQGLQFLFEYFSETQRNKGNFPGRFSGRQFSNSRSEMNVSTLELGDSALYLCASSLGQGGGNTIYFGEGSWLTVV.